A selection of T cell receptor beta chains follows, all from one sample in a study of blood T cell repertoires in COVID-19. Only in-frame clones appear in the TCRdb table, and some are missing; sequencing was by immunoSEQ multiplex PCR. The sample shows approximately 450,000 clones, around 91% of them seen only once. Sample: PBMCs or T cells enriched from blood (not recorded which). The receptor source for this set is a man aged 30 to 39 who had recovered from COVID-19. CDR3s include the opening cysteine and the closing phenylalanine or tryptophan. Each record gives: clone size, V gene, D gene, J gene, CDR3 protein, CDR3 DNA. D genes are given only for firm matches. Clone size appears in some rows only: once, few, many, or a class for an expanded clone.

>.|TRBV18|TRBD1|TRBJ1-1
CASSQRDSFMNTEAFF
TGTGCCAGCTCACAAAGGGACAGTTTCATGAACACTGAAGCTTTCTTT
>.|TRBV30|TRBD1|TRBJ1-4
CAYRGRNSNEKLFF
TGTGCCTACAGGGGGCGGAATTCTAATGAAAAACTGTTTTTT
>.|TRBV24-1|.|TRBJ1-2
CATSGTGWGGYTF
TGTGCCACCAGTGGTACGGGATGGGGTGGCTACACCTTC
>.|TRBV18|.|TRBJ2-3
CASSPPRGTDTQYF
TGTGCCAGCTCACCACCCCGAGGGACAGATACGCAGTATTTT
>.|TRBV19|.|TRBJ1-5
CASILFHPQETGSNQPQHF
TGTGCCAGTATTTTGTTTCACCCTCAGGAGACGGGAAGCAATCAGCCCCAGCATTTT
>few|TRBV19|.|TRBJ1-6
CASRRIVGSPLHF
TGTGCCAGTAGGAGGATAGTAGGTTCACCCCTCCACTTT
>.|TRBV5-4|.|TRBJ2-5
CASSLGLHQETQYF
TGTGCCAGCAGCTTGGGACTACATCAAGAGACCCAGTACTTC
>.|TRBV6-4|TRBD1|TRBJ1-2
CASSAETGGRYGYTF
TGTGCCAGCAGTGCGGAAACAGGGGGCCGGTATGGCTACACCTTC
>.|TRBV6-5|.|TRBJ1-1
CASSYDRRNTEAFF
TGTGCCAGCAGTTACGACAGAAGGAACACTGAAGCTTTCTTT
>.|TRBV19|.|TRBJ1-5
CASSIEGGQPQHF
TGTGCCAGTAGTATTGAGGGTGGGCAGCCCCAGCATTTT
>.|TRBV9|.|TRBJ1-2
CASSVGFGDSMGYTF
TGTGCCAGCAGCGTAGGCTTCGGGGATTCTATGGGCTACACCTTC
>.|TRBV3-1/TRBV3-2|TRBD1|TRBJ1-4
CASSYRDRGEKLFF
TGTGCCAGCAGCTACCGGGACAGGGGTGAAAAACTGTTTTTT
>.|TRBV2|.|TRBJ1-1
CASSVWGGDTEAFF
TGTGCCAGCAGTGTATGGGGGGGGGACACTGAAGCTTTCTTT
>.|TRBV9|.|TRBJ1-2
CASSVDRFSGYTF
TGTGCCAGCAGCGTAGACAGGTTTAGTGGCTACACCTTC
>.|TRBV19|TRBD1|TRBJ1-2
CASSLGTGNDGYTF
TGTGCCAGTAGCTTGGGGACAGGGAACGATGGCTACACCTTC
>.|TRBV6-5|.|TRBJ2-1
CASSTGPSSYNEQFF
TGTGCCAGCAGTACCGGTCCGAGCTCCTACAATGAGCAGTTCTTC
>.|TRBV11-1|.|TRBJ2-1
CASSFPGRAESGQFF
TGTGCCAGCAGCTTCCCTGGAAGGGCGGAAAGCGGGCAGTTCTTC
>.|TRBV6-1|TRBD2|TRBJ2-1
CASSEGLAREQFF
TGTGCCAGCAGTGAAGGACTAGCCCGCGAGCAGTTCTTC
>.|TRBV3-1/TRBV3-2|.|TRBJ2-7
CASSHDQGYEQYF
TGTGCCAGCAGCCACGACCAGGGCTACGAGCAGTACTTC
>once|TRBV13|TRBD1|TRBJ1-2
CATERQGGYTF
TGTGCCACCGAGCGACAGGGCGGCTACACCTTC
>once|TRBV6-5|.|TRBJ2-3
CASSYSPRGGTQYF
TGTGCCAGCAGTTACTCACCTCGGGGTGGTACGCAGTATTTT
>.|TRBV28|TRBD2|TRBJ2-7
CASTLASGYEQYF
TGTGCCAGCACTTTGGCTAGCGGCTACGAGCAGTACTTC
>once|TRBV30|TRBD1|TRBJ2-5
CAWGTGSGQETQYF
TGTGCCTGGGGGACAGGGTCTGGCCAAGAGACCCAGTACTTC
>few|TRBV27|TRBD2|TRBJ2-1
CASSFGLAANEQFF
TGTGCCAGCAGTTTCGGGCTAGCGGCTAATGAGCAGTTCTTC
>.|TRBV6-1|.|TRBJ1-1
CASSEGIPGMNTEAFF
TGTGCCAGCAGTGAAGGAATTCCGGGGATGAACACTGAAGCTTTCTTT
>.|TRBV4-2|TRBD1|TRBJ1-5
CASSQSTGEPQHF
TGTGCCAGCAGCCAATCGACAGGGGAGCCCCAGCATTTT
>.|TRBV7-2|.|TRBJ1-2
CASSLDSRERGYGYTF
TGTGCCAGCAGCTTAGATTCCCGAGAACGAGGCTATGGCTACACCTTC
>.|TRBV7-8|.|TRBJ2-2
CASSIGDTGELFF
TGTGCCAGCAGCATTGGAGACACCGGGGAGCTGTTTTTT
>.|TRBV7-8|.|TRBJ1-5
CASSLVFTSPGQPQHF
TGTGCCAGCAGCTTAGTATTTACCTCGCCGGGTCAGCCCCAGCATTTT
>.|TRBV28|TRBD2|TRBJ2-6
CASSLGLAGLSSGANVLTF
TGTGCCAGCAGTTTGGGACTAGCGGGACTCAGCTCTGGGGCCAACGTCCTGACTTTC
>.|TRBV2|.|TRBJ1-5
CASSLYSNQPQHF
TGTGCCAGCAGCCTATATAGCAATCAGCCCCAGCATTTT
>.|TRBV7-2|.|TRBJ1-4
CASSLNEKLFF
TGTGCCAGCAGCCTAAATGAAAAACTGTTTTTT
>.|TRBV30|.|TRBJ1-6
CAWSVDRHSPLHF
TGTGCCTGGAGTGTAGACAGACATTCACCCCTCCACTTT
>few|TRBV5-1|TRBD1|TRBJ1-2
CASSLEAGGTGGYTF
TGCGCCAGCAGCTTGGAGGCAGGGGGCACGGGAGGCTACACCTTC
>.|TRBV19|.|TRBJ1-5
CASSPQRGQPQHF
TGTGCCAGTAGTCCCCAGAGAGGACAGCCCCAGCATTTT
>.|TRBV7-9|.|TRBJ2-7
CASSLAGAGEQYF
TGTGCCAGCAGCTTAGCGGGAGCAGGCGAGCAGTACTTC
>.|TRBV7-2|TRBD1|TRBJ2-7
CASKVLAGQGSYEQYF
TGTGCCAGCAAGGTCTTAGCGGGACAGGGGTCCTACGAGCAGTACTTC
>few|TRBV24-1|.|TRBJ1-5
CATQGRGNQPQHF
TGTGCCACCCAGGGCAGGGGCAATCAGCCCCAGCATTTT
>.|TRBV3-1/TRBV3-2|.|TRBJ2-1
CASSQALTLNNEQFF
TGTGCCAGCAGCCAAGCCCTAACCCTTAACAATGAGCAGTTCTTC
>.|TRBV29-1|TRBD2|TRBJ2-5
CSVAEREEETQYF
TGCAGCGTTGCAGAGCGGGAGGAAGAGACCCAGTACTTC
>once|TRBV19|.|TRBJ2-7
CASSIWGTPYEQYF
TGTGCCAGTAGTATTTGGGGGACACCCTACGAGCAGTACTTC
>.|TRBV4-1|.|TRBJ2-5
CASSQTGQETQYF
TGCGCCAGCAGCCAAACAGGGCAAGAGACCCAGTACTTC
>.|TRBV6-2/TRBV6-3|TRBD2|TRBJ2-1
CASSVLAGYNEQFF
TGTGCCAGCAGTGTTTTAGCGGGCTACAATGAGCAGTTCTTC
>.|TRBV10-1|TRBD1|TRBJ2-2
CASSGGQGTGELFF
TGCGCCAGCAGTGGGGGACAGGGGACCGGGGAGCTGTTTTTT
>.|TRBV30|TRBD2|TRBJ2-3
CAWSELGGSGDTQYF
TGTGCCTGGAGTGAGTTGGGCGGGAGTGGGGATACGCAGTATTTT
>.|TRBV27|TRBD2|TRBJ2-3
CASSSGLAASTDTQYF
TGTGCCAGCAGTAGCGGACTAGCGGCTAGCACAGATACGCAGTATTTT
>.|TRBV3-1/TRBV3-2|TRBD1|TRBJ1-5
CASSRQGGQPQHF
TGTGCCAGCAGCCGACAGGGAGGCCAGCCCCAGCATTTT
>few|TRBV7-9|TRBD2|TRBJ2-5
CASSFGGAETQYF
TGTGCCAGCAGCTTCGGGGGGGCAGAGACCCAGTACTTC
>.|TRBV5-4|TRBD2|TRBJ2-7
CASSLGTSGSYEQYF
TGTGCCAGCAGCTTGGGGACTAGCGGGAGCTACGAGCAGTACTTC
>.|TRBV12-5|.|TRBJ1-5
CASGTGKGQPQHF
TGTGCTAGTGGTACAGGGAAGGGACAGCCCCAGCATTTT
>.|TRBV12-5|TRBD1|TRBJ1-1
CASGQPGTGIATFF
TGTGCTAGTGGTCAGCCCGGGACAGGGATCGCAACTTTCTTT
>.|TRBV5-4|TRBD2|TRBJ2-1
CASSLDLAGYNEQFF
TGTGCCAGCAGCTTGGACTTAGCGGGGTACAATGAGCAGTTCTTC
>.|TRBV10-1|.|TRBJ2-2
CASSRSHTGELFF
TGCGCCAGCAGTCGGTCCCACACCGGGGAGCTGTTTTTT
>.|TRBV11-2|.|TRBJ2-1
CASSNAWGEKANEQFF
TGTGCCAGCAGTAACGCGTGGGGGGAGAAAGCCAATGAGCAGTTCTTC
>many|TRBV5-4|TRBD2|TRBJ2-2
CASSPSSGRISGELFF
TGTGCCAGCAGCCCGTCTAGCGGGAGAATATCCGGGGAGCTGTTTTTT